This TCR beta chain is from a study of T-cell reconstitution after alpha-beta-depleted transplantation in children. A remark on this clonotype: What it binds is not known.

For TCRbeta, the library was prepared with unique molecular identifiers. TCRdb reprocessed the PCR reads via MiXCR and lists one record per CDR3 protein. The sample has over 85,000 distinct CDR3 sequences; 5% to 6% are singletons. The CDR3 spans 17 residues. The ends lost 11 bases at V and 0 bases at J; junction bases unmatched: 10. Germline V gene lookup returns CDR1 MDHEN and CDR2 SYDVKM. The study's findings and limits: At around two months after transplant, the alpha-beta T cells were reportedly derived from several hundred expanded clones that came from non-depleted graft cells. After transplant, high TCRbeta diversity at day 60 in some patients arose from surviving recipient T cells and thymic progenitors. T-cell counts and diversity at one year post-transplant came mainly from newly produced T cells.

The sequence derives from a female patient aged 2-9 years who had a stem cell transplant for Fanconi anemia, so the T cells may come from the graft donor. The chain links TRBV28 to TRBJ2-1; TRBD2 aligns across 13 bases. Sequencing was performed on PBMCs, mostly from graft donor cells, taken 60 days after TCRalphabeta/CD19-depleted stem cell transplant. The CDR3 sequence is CAGGRTSGGLSYNEQFF. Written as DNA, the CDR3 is TGTGCCGGTGGAAGGACTAGCGGGGGCCTCTCCTACAATGAGCAGTTCTTC.